Listed below are T cell receptor beta chains from one sample, sequenced in a study of T cell repertoires in cytomegalovirus infection. TCRdb called the reads again in MiXCR, with one record for every CDR3 protein. Of 380,000 or so distinct CDR3 sequences in the sample, roughly 34% were seen once. No antigen has been identified for these receptors. Sequenced here: cultured PBMCs, sampled from culture after CMV antigen stimulation. All receptors come from a human donor in good health (CMV status not recorded). Some clones in this sample may be carry-over from other donors' samples. CDR3s include the opening cysteine and the closing phenylalanine or tryptophan. The order of the fields is J gene, clone size, V gene, CDR3 protein. Some rows mark clone size as missing; the rest say once, few, many or name a class of expanded clone.

>TRBJ2-6|few|TRBV7-8
CASSSLLGGANVLTF
>TRBJ2-5|-|TRBV5-5
CASSFGTALVETQYF
>TRBJ2-5|few|TRBV7-9
CASSTDRGIVETQYF
>TRBJ2-1|-|TRBV6-6
CASSYTSGRGTLLRQFF
>TRBJ2-3|-|TRBV30
CAWSVPSDNTDTQYF
>TRBJ1-1|many|TRBV7-2
CASSLVPSSFTEAFF
>TRBJ2-1|few|TRBV7-9
CASSHDRGEQFF
>TRBJ2-5|-|TRBV20-1
CSAQETSGGQETQYF
>TRBJ2-5|-|TRBV25-1
CASRGQAWETQYF
>TRBJ2-7|-|TRBV7-2
CASSLSGTDIHEQYF
>TRBJ1-2|-|TRBV4-1
CASSQGQVYYGYTF
>TRBJ2-3|few|TRBV7-2
CASSFGSLTQDTQYF
>TRBJ2-2|-|TRBV7-4
CASSLEARTNTGELFF
>TRBJ2-1|-|TRBV28
CASYTSGGSSYNEQFF
>TRBJ2-7|-|TRBV20-1
CSAFSGRAYEQYF
>TRBJ2-1|-|TRBV27
CASASGTYNEQFF
>TRBJ1-5|many|TRBV7-8
CASSLLGGQGSNQPQHF
>TRBJ2-5|-|TRBV12-3/TRBV12-4
CASSGNFRLARETQYF
>TRBJ2-2|many|TRBV7-9
CASSLGQGNTGELFF
>TRBJ2-7|-|TRBV25-1
CASSEAYRAEQYF
>TRBJ2-1|few|TRBV7-8
CASSLEATGLADEQFF
>TRBJ1-6|once|TRBV28
CASSRQVSANSPLHF
>TRBJ2-1|-|TRBV4-3
CASSQWVTYGRARNEQFF
>TRBJ1-1|few|TRBV30
CAWSGWRGTEAFF
>TRBJ2-7|-|TRBV6-2/TRBV6-3
CASSYHYRPDEQYF
>TRBJ1-2|many|TRBV6-6
CASSRGSNYGYTF
>TRBJ2-2|-|TRBV6-1
CASRGLAGAGVGTGELFF
>TRBJ2-5|few|TRBV7-6
CASSLGTGNTETQYF
>TRBJ1-5|few|TRBV24-1
CATSGTGNDQPQHF
>TRBJ2-7|-|TRBV19
CASSMDLTGAYEQYF
>TRBJ2-1|few|TRBV28
CASSVGRGKSYNEQFF
>TRBJ2-2|-|TRBV6-6
CASSPSGNPPTGELFF
>TRBJ1-5|-|TRBV19
CASPEYSNQPQHF
>TRBJ2-1|-|TRBV24-1
CATSDSQGRKYNEQFF
>TRBJ1-5|-|TRBV2
CASAGQGQGGNQPQHF
>TRBJ2-7|-|TRBV5-6
CASSLESGRRSYEQYF
>TRBJ2-5|few|TRBV7-2
CASSQQGETQYF
>TRBJ1-2|-|TRBV6-1
CASSETDNYGYTF
>TRBJ2-2|-|TRBV19
CASLLLAGGFAGELFF
>TRBJ2-3|few|TRBV7-9
CASSPPMGGTDTQYF
>TRBJ2-7|few|TRBV6-1
CASSDEGVAGVGEQYF
>TRBJ2-3|-|TRBV7-9
CASSSGLAGLTDTQYF